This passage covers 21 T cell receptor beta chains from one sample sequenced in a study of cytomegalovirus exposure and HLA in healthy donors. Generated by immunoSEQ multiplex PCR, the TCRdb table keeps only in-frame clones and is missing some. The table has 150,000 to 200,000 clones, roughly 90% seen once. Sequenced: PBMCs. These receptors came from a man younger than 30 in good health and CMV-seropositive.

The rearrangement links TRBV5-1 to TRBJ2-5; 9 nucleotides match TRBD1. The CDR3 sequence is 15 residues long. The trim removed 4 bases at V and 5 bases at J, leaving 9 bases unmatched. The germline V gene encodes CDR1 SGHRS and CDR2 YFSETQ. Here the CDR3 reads CASSPGTGLGETQYF. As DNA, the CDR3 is TGCGCCAGCAGCCCAGGGACAGGGCTAGGGGAGACCCAGTACTTC.

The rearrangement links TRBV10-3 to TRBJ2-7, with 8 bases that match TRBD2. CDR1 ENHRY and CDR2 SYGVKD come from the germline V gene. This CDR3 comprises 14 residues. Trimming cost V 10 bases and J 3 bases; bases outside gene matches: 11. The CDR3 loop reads CATSLTSGNYEQYF. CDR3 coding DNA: TGTGCCACCAGCCTAACTAGCGGTAACTACGAGCAGTACTTC.

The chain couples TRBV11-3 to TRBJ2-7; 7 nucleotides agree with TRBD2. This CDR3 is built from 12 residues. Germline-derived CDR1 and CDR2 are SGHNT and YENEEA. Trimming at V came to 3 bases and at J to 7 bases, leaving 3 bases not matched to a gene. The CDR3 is CASSFPAGEQYF. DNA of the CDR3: TGTGCCAGCAGCTTCCCAGCGGGGGAGCAGTACTTC.

CDR3 DNA sequence: TGTGCCAGCAGTTTTAGCCTCTCTGGGGCCAACGTCCTGACTTTC. Translating gives CASSFSLSGANVLTF. The chain employs TRBV28 and TRBJ2-6; D gene unclear. This CDR3 is 15 amino acids long. V was shortened by 3 bases and J by 0 bases, with 6 bases between the two germline ends. The germline gives CDR1 MDHEN, CDR2 SYDVKM. The whole variable domain, filled in from reference TRBV28 and TRBJ2-6, reads DVKVTQSSRYLVKRTGEKVFLECVQDMDHENMFWYRQDPGLGLRLIYFSYDVKMKEKGDIPEGYSVSREKKERFSLILESASTNQTSMYLCASSFSLSGANVLTFGAGSRLTVL.

CDR3 nucleotide sequence: TGTGCCAGCAGTTTATGGTCCGGGGGAGGCACAGATACGCAGTATTTT. Amino acids: CASSLWSGGGTDTQYF. The rearrangement uses TRBV27 and TRBJ2-3, with D possibly matching TRBD2 (6 bases). The CDR3 consists of 16 residues. Germline loops: CDR1 MNHEY, CDR2 SMNVEV (reference sequence). Trimming took 1 base from V and 1 from J, leaving 12 bases between them.

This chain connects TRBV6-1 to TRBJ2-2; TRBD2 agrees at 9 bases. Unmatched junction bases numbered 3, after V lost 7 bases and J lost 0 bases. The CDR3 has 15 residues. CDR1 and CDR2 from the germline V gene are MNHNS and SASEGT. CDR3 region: CASMREGTNTGELFF. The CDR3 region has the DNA TGTGCCAGCATGCGGGAGGGCACGAACACCGGGGAGCTGTTTTTT.

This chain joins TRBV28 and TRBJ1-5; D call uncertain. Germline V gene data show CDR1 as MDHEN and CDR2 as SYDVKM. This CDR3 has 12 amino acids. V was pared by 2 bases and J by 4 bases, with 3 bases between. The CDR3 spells CASSLTNQPQHF. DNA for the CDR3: TGTGCCAGCAGTTTAACAAATCAGCCCCAGCATTTT.

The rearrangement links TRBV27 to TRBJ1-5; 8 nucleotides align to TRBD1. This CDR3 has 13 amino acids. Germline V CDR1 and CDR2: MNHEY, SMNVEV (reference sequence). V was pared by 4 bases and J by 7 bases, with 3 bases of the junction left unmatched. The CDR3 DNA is TGTGCCAGCAGTTGGACAGGGTGGCAGCCCCAGCATTTT. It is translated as CASSWTGWQPQHF.

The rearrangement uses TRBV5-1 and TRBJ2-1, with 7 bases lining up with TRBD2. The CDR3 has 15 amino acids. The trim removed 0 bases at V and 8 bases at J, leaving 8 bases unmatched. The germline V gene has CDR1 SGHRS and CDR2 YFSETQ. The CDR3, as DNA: TGCGCCAGCAGCTTGGGCGGGAGAGTCGTAGATGAGCAGTTCTTC. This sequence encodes CASSLGGRVVDEQFF.

The CDR3 region is CASSEHSSNYGYTF. In DNA, the CDR3 is TGTGCCAGCAGTGAACACAGTTCTAACTATGGCTACACCTTC. This chain connects TRBV6-1 to TRBJ1-2; D is undetermined. The CDR3 spans 14 residues. CDR1 and CDR2 from the germline V gene are MNHNS and SASEGT. Trimming pared 2 bases from V and 0 bases from J, leaving 7 bases between.

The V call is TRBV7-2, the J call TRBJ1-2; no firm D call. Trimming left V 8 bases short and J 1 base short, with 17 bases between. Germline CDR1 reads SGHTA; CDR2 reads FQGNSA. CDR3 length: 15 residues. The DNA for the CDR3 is TGTGCCAGCCCCACCCGACCAGCGGTTAACTATGGCTACACCTTC. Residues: CASPTRPAVNYGYTF.

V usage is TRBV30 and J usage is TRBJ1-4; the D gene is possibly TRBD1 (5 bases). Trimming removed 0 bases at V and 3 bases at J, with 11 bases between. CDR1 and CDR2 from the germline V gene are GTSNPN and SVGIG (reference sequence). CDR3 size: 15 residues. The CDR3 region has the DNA TGTGCCTGGAGTGTAGGGGCAGGGCCTAATGAAAAACTGTTTTTT. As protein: CAWSVGAGPNEKLFF. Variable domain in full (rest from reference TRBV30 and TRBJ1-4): SQTIHQWPATLVQPVGSPLSLECTVEGTSNPNLYWYRQAAGRGLQLLFYSVGIGQISSEVPQNLSASRPQDRQFILSSKKLLLSDSGFYLCAWSVGAGPNEKLFFGSGTQLSVL.

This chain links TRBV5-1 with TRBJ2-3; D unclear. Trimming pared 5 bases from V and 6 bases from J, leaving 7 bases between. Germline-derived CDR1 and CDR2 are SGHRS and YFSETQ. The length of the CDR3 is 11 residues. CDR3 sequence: CASRNTDTQYF. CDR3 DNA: TGCGCCAGCAGGAACACGGATACGCAGTATTTT. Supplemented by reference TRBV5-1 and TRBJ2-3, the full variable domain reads KAGVTQTPRYLIKTRGQQVTLSCSPISGHRSVSWYQQTPGQGLQFLFEYFSETQRNKGNFPGRFSGRQFSNSRSEMNVSTLELGDSALYLCASRNTDTQYFGPGTRLTVL.

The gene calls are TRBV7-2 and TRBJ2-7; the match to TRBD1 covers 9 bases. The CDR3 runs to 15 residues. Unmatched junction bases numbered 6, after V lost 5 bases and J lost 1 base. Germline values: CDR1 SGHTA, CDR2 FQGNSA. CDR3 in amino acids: CASSRPGQGSYEQYF. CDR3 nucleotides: TGTGCCAGCAGCCGTCCGGGACAGGGATCCTACGAGCAGTACTTC.

For the CDR3, the DNA is TGTGCCAGCAGTTTGCTAGCGGGACACACAGATACGCAGTATTTT. Residues: CASSLLAGHTDTQYF. The genes are TRBV27 and TRBJ2-3; 9 bases match TRBD2. Germline-derived CDR1 and CDR2 are MNHEY and SMNVEV (reference sequence). V lost 3 bases, J lost 2 bases, and 3 bases stayed unmatched. This CDR3 contains 15 residues.

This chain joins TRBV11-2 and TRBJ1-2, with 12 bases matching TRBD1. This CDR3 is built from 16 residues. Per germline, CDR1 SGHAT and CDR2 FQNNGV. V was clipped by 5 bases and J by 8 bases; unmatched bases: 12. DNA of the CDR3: TGTGCCAGCAGCCCTGACCCGGGACAGGGGGCGCGGGGCTACACCTTC. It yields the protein CASSPDPGQGARGYTF.

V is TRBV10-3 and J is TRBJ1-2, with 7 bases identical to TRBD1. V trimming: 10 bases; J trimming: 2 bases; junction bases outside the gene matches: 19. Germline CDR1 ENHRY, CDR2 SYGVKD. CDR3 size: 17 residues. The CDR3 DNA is TGTGCCACGGAGGGGGAAAACCCGAGACAGGGAAACTATGGCTACACCTTC. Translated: CATEGENPRQGNYGYTF.

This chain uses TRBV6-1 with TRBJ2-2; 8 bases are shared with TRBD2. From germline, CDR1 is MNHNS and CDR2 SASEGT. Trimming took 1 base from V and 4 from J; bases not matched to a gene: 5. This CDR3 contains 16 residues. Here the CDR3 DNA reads TGTGCCAGCAGTGAAGGGACTAGCCTCGGCACCGGGGAGCTGTTTTTT. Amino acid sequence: CASSEGTSLGTGELFF.

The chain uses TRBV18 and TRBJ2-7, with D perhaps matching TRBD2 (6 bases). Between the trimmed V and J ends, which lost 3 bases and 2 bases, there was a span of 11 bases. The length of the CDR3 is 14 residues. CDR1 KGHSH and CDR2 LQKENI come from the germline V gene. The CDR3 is CASSPGTDAYEQYF. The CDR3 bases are TGTGCCAGCTCACCCGGGACTGATGCCTACGAGCAGTACTTC.

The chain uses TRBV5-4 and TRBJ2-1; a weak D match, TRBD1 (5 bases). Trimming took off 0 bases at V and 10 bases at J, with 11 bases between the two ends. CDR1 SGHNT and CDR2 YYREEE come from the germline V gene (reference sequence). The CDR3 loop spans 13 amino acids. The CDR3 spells CASSLARVGEQFF. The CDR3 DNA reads TGTGCCAGCAGCTTGGCCAGGGTTGGGGAGCAGTTCTTC.

The CDR3 coding sequence is TGTGCCAGCAGCTCCCCTAGCGGGAGGGCCCTTGAGCAGTTCTTC. Translated, it gives CASSSPSGRALEQFF. The chain joins TRBV11-2 to TRBJ2-1, with TRBD2 matching over 12 bases. CDR1 and CDR2 (germline): SGHAT, FQNNGV. With 4 bases clipped from V and 9 bases from J, the junction kept 7 bases outside the gene matches. The CDR3 is made up of 15 amino acids.